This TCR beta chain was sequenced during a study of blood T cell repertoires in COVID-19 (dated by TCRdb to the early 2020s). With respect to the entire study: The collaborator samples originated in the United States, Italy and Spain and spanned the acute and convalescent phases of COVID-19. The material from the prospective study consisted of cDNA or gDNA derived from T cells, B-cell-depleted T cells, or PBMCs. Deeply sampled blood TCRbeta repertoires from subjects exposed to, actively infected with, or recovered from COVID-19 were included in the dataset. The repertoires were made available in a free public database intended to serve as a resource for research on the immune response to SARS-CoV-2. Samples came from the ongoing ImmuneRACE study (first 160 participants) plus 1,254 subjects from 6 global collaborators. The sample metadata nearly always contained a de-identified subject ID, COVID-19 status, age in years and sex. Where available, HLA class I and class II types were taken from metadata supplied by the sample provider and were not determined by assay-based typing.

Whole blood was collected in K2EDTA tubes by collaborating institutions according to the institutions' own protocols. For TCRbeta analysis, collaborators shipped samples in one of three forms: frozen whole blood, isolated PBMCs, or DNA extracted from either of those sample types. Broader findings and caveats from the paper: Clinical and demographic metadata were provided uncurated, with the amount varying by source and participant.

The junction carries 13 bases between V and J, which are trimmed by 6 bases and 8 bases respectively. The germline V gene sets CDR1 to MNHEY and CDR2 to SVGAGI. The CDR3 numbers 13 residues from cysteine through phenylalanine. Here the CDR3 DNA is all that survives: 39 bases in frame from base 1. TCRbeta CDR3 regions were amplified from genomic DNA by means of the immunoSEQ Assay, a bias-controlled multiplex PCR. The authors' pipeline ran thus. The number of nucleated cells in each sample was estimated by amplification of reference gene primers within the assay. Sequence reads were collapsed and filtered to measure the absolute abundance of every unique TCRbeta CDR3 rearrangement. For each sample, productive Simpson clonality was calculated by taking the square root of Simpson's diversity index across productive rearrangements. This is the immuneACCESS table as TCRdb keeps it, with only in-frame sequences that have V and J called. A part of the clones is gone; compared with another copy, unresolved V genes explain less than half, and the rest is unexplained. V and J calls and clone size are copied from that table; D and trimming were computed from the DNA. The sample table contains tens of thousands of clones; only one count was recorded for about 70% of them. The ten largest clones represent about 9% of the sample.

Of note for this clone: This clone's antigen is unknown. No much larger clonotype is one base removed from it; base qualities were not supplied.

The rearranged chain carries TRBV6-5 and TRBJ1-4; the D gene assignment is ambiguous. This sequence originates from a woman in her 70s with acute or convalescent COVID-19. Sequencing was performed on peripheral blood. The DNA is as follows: TGTGCCAGCAGCCAAACCCGGCGGGAAAAACTGTTTTTT. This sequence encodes CASSQTRREKLFF.